This T cell receptor (beta chain) emerged from a study of shared clonotypes between healthy human individuals. In its sample, this clone was seen once. Those who donated were healthy HIV-negative adults, with no recent acute infections or vaccinations reported. CD45RA+ naive and CD45RA-negative memory subsets were separated from CD4+ cells. Trimming took off 7 bases at V and 6 bases at J, with 8 bases between the two ends. Germline V gene data show CDR1 as MNHEY and CDR2 as SVGAGI. This CDR3 is 11 amino acids long. The test was conducted at deep level. Assay used: immunoSEQ multiplex PCR; TCRdb lists only in-frame clones, some missing. This sample has roughly 640,000 clones, with approximately 79% found just once.

This receptor was taken from a woman under 40 in good health. Sequenced input: memory CD4+ T cells sorted from blood. The subset: CD45RA-negative fraction. This sequence joins TRBV6-5 and TRBJ2-3; D possibly corresponds to TRBD2 (5 bases). DNA of the CDR3: TGTGCCAGCACGGGCGGGGATACGCAGTATTTT. It is translated as CASTGGDTQYF.